The entry that follows covers one T cell receptor (beta chain) sequence. Its antigen is undetermined. TCRdb passed the reads through MiXCR, listing each CDR3 protein once. The table lists around 330,000 distinct CDR3 sequences, about a sixth of them singletons. The data are from a study of T cell repertoires in cytomegalovirus infection. Study overall: Indications of both CMV infection and matching HLA type were provided by public TCR beta signatures.

The study's findings and limits: Dominating the ex vivo response were TCR beta clonotypes that were CMV-specific and HLA-C-restricted. Pooled public TCR beta family frequency picked out CMV carriers with the relevant HLA.

Looked up from germline, CDR1 is MNHNY and CDR2 is SVGAGI (reference sequence). V was shortened by 0 bases and J by 6 bases, with 15 bases between the two germline ends. This CDR3 comprises 15 residues. Material for sequencing was PBMCs. This sequence joins TRBV6-6 and TRBJ2-7, with D perhaps given as TRBD1 or TRBD2 (5 bases each). This TCR came from a human donor in good health (CMV status not recorded). Some clones in this sample may be carry-over from other donors' samples. For the CDR3, the DNA is TGTGCCAGCAGTTACTCGGGACCGAGCGCGGTCGAGCAGTACTTC. Translating gives CASSYSGPSAVEQYF.